This entry describes one T cell receptor beta chain. Antigen unknown. There are 14 residues in the CDR3. Germline CDR1 is MNHNY and CDR2 is SVGAGI (reference sequence). Trimming cost V 5 bases and J 5 bases, with 15 bases left between them. The data stem from a study of blood T cells in healthy people across ages. Study results and limitations: Higher naive T cell percentage went strongly together with higher TCR beta diversity. Unknown donor CMV status possibly confounded expanded clonotype changes. Diversity estimated from one million T cells was considered an underestimate.

A J-beta primer mix and a sample-barcoded 5' primer were used in a second PCR of about 7 to 12 cycles. Tagging of each cDNA molecule was performed by a template-switch adaptor with 12 random nucleotides. MiXCR, applied by TCRdb to the 5' RACE reads, yields one record per CDR3 protein. The sample lists 1.5 million to 2 million distinct CDR3 sequences, about 39% occurring once. The chain couples TRBV6-6 to TRBJ1-2, with a tentative D call TRBD1 (5 bases). This clonotype was sampled from a human donor in good health. Sequenced material: blood. CDR3 amino acids: CASSPTGPSYGYTF. The CDR3 bases are TGTGCCAGCAGTCCCACGGGACCAAGTTATGGCTACACCTTC.